Sequencing of this T cell receptor beta chain was carried out in a study of CD8+CD57+ T cells in acquired aplastic anemia listed by TCRdb under 2018. Background on the whole study: A mean of approximately 2.9 ug of DNA, ranging from about 0.19 to 27.4 ug, was extracted from sorted CD4+ and CD8+ cells. CD8+CD57+ expansion was defined as frequency above the mean frequency observed in healthy subjects.

Overall study outcomes, separate from this receptor: CD8+ Simpson's diversity did not differ significantly between patients and healthy controls (P=0.060). Although roughly 29 CD8+ CDR3 sequences were shared by patients and controls, these sequences appeared highly expressed in patients and within the immunodominant clones of patients.

This clonotype occurred many times. Its specific antigen is unknown. No base quality information exists; no much larger clone differs at one position. Genomic DNA served as template for TCR beta VDJ combination and CDR3 sequence profiling. An Illumina HiSeq 2000 was used for TCR repertoire sequencing. Per the source publication's procedure: TRBV/TRBJ rearrangement plots, CDR3 size and DJ length profiles, and Simpson's diversity index were used to evaluate the repertoires. Whichever DNA sequence was most abundant in the deep sequencing data was defined as the immunodominant clone. CDR3 amino acid sequences were checked for sharing between subjects and were compared against published repertoires and the VDJdb database. The raw public data were reprocessed by TCRdb itself: fastp quality trimming at Q25, MiXCR clonotype calling, in-frame beta chains only. Each CDR3 protein appears once, grouped with its most common genes and DNA. Clone size and V and J calls follow TCRdb, not the original study. The sample table records about 180,000 distinct CDR3 sequences; roughly 65% of these occur just once. Roughly 46% of the sample is held by the ten biggest clonotypes.

The germline V gene (reference sequence) supplies CDR1 SEHNR and CDR2 FQNEAQ. Including cysteine and phenylalanine, the CDR3 has 15 amino acids. The DNA shown is the 45-base CDR3, in frame from base 1. Clipping removes 11 bases from V and 0 bases from J, with 6 as the unmatched junction base count. Expansion of CD8+CD57+ cells had been shown by flow cytometry in the patients chosen for sequencing. Every patient had a diagnosis of severe acquired aplastic anemia based on International Study of Aplastic Anemia and Agranulocytosis and Camitta criteria. At the time blood was sampled, none of the patients had received any therapy. The study deep-sequenced TCR repertoires of sorted CD4+ and CD8+ blood T cells from severe aplastic anemia patients and healthy subjects. Patients were enrolled under clinicaltrials.gov protocols 00001620, 01623167, 00001397, 00071045, 00081523 and 00961064 in the USA. Ficoll-Paque density gradient centrifugation was used to isolate peripheral blood mononuclear cells. Before DNA was extracted, CD4+ and CD8+ T cells were sorted using either FACS or magnetic beads.

Sequencing input: sorted CD4+, CD8+, or CD8+CD57+ T cells (not recorded which) from PBMCs. This receptor chain uses TRBV7-9 and TRBJ2-6; a stretch of 8 junction bases matches TRBD1. The origin of this receptor is a human donor with aplastic anemia. The nucleotide sequence reads as follows: TGTGCCCTACAGGGGGGCCCCTCTGGGGCCAACGTCCTGACTTTC. Translated, this is CALQGGPSGANVLTF.